This note documents a single T cell receptor beta chain sequence. In its sample, this clonotype was seen a few times. Its antigen target is currently unknown. Base-call qualities are not available, and no considerably larger clone is one nucleotide away. Ficoll-Paque density gradient centrifugation was used to isolate PBMCs. The CDR3 runs 12 residues from the cysteine to the phenylalanine. The read is trimmed to its CDR3 DNA, 36 bases read in frame from base 1. The V and J ends are trimmed by 2 bases and 7 bases, leaving 9 bases between them. CDR1 and CDR2 were assigned from the germline V gene as SQVTM and ANQGSEA. The reads were generated on an Illumina NovaSeq 6000. TCRalpha and TCRbeta cDNA libraries were built by 5'RACE with constant-segment primers, adding sample barcodes and unique molecular identifiers. RNA was extracted from every sample with Trizol reagent. The libraries were amplified in two PCR steps, and the second step added a second sample barcode and Illumina TruSeq adapters. Libraries were sequenced on an Illumina NovaSeq with 2 x 150 bp paired-end reads. The paper's processing steps were these. Reads were demultiplexed and collapsed into UMI-guided consensus sequences with migec v1.2.7. With mixcr v2.1.11, UMI consensuses were aligned to TRA and TRB V and J templates and assembled into clonotypes. A clonotype was counted as expanded or contracted only if both edgeR and NoisET called the change significant, with noise models trained on biological replicates. For edgeR calls, a false discovery rate-adjusted p below 0.01 and a log2 fold-change threshold of 1 were applied. PCA with hierarchical clustering of max-normalized trajectories of the 1000 most abundant clonotypes was used as exploratory dynamics analysis. Each responding clone was given a CD4 or CD8 phenotype based on the CD4+ and CD8+ repertoires, which had been sequenced separately. TCRdb reprocessed the public reads (quality trimming at Q25 with fastp, clone calling with MiXCR) and kept in-frame beta chains. Rows matching on CDR3 protein sequence are summarized as one entry with the most common DNA and genes. It is TCRdb's table, rather than the study itself, that gives the V and J calls and clone size. Recorded for this sample are roughly 130,000 distinct CDR3 sequences; approximately 16% of them occurred a single time. The top ten hold roughly 13% of the sample.

These data originate in a study of T-cell memory formation after mild COVID-19 listed by TCRdb under 2021. Regarding the study in general: TCR sequence clusters from the two donors were largely donor specific. The cohort comprised two young, previously healthy adult volunteers, one female and one male. In a couple of donors, T-cell clones that expanded and contracted after mild COVID-19 were followed by sequencing TCRalpha and TCRbeta repertoires longitudinally. Study-level results and caveats: Only a couple of mild cases were covered in the study, and larger cohorts including severe cases with pre-infection samples were considered necessary. The detection of some responding clones in pre-infection memory suggests that pre-existing cross-reactive memory T cells joined the SARS-CoV-2 response. SARS-CoV-2 specificity was not confirmed for the second-wave clones peaking on day 37. Contracting CD4+ clones were found mainly in CM and EM memory subsets, while CD8+ clones were enriched in EMRA. Balanced CD4/CD8 phenotypes were observed for clones contracting from day 15 to 85, whereas a bias towards CD4+ was observed for a second wave of clones expanding from day 15 to 37.

The sample taken for sequencing was PBMCs or a T cell subset sorted from them (not recorded which). The V and J segments used are TRBV29-1 and TRBJ2-4, with the D gene not confidently named. The sequence was collected from an adult woman who had mild COVID-19 (a few samples of this study predate the infection). The sample titles of this study are shuffled in the database, so cell type and time point are left out; the donor was told from shared clones. The DNA sequence is given as TGCAGCGTTGAATTGGGGAATAACATTCAGTACTTC. Its translation reads: CSVELGNNIQYF.